The present TCR beta chain was sequenced within a study of blood T cell repertoires in COVID-19 (TCRdb year 2020). With regard to the full study: Samples from collaborators originated in the United States, Italy and Spain and spanned both the acute and convalescent phases of COVID-19. The material from the prospective study consisted of cDNA or gDNA derived from T cells, B-cell-depleted T cells, or PBMCs. Deeply sampled blood TCRbeta repertoires from subjects exposed to, actively infected with, or recovered from COVID-19 were included in the dataset. A freely available public database, intended as a resource for researchers studying the immune response to SARS-CoV-2, is where the repertoires were released. The samples were drawn from the first 160 participants of the ongoing ImmuneRACE study and from 950 to 1,500 subjects provided by 6 global collaborators. Nearly every sample came with metadata listing a de-identified subject ID, COVID-19 status, age in years and sex. Where available, HLA class I and class II types were taken from metadata supplied by the sample provider and were not determined by assay-based typing.

The paper's findings and limits, for the study overall: The amount of clinical and demographic metadata varied by source and participant and was provided uncurated.

Collaborating institutions collected whole blood in K2EDTA tubes following their own protocols. For TCRbeta analysis, collaborators shipped samples in one of three forms: frozen whole blood, isolated PBMCs, or DNA extracted from either of those sample types. TCRbeta CDR3 regions were amplified from genomic DNA by means of the immunoSEQ Assay, a bias-controlled multiplex PCR. In the source study's methods: Nucleated cell counts per sample were estimated from amplification of reference gene primers within the assay. To quantify the absolute abundance of each unique TCRbeta CDR3 rearrangement, sequence reads were collapsed and filtered. For each sample, productive Simpson clonality was calculated as the square root of Simpson's diversity index over productive rearrangements. The clones in this table, taken by TCRdb from immuneACCESS, are in-frame only. Not every clone is retained; where verified, under half of the shortfall comes from an unresolved V gene, and the cause of the rest is unknown. D and trimming were read from the DNA, whereas the V and J calls and clone size are those reported in that table. The table for this sample lists some 70,000 clones; roughly 89% of them were counted only once. Of the sample, 5% to 6% is held by the ten largest clones.

About this clone itself: Its cognate antigen has yet to be identified. Base quality data are lacking; no much larger clone is found one base away.

Trimming removed 4 bases from V and 0 bases from J, leaving 20 bases between the germline ends. CDR1 and CDR2 were assigned from the germline V gene (reference sequence) as SGHNT and YYREEE. From the cysteine through the phenylalanine, the CDR3 covers 18 amino acids. The only DNA kept is the CDR3, 54 bases in frame from the first base. This chain joins TRBV5-4 to TRBJ1-3; the D gene is possibly TRBD1, with 6 bases matching. The specimen was peripheral blood. This TCR derives from a man aged 45-60 years with acute or convalescent COVID-19. The CDR3 amino acid sequence is: CASSLRPGVGTSGNTIYF. The bases read TGTGCCAGCAGCCTCCGCCCAGGGGTAGGTACCTCTGGAAACACCATATATTTT.